Given below is one T cell receptor (beta chain) in context. The V segment lost 4 bases and the J segment 4 bases; nucleotides outside the gene matches: 8. The CDR3 is 18 amino acids. Germline V gene sequence: CDR1 LNHDA, CDR2 SQIVND (reference sequence). These data belong to a study of blood T cell repertoires in COVID-19. TCRdb keeps only in-frame clones here, not all; method: immunoSEQ multiplex PCR. The sample lists tens of thousands of clones; approximately 86% were seen once. The chain combines TRBV19 with TRBJ2-3, with TRBD2 matching over 16 bases. The receptor was derived from a man aged 40-49 years with acute or convalescent COVID-19. The sequencing input was peripheral blood. The CDR3 region has the DNA TGTGCCAGTAGTAAGACGGGACTAGCGGGGGGGCAGGCAGATACGCAGTATTTT. This gives the protein CASSKTGLAGGQADTQYF.